The source of this T cell receptor (beta chain) is a study of blood T cell repertoires in COVID-19. The overall study: Samples came from the United States, Italy and Spain, spanning acute and convalescent COVID-19. In each case, the material was cDNA or gDNA derived from T cells, B-cell-depleted T cells, or PBMCs.

The CDR3 covers 15 residues. Trimming took 2 bases from V and 0 from J, leaving 9 bases between them. CDR1 and CDR2 from the germline V gene are LGHNT and FRNRAP. The authors' processing: Amplification from reference gene primers served as the basis for estimated nucleated cell counts. The method was immunoSEQ multiplex PCR; TCRdb's version includes in-frame clones alone and lacks a portion of them. V and J calls and clone size come straight from that table; D and trimming were deduced from the DNA. Of about 230,000 clones listed, approximately 84% are singletons. The sequence derives from a woman aged 80 or older with acute or convalescent COVID-19. The sample taken for sequencing was peripheral blood. The chain has TRBV12-5 and TRBJ2-3, with a tentative D call TRBD1 (6 bases). The CDR3: CASGLIQGSTDTQYF. CDR3 sequence (DNA): TGTGCTAGTGGTTTGATACAGGGAAGCACAGATACGCAGTATTTT.